Reported below is one TCR beta chain. This entry is derived from a study of blood T cells in healthy people across ages. With a J-beta primer mix and a sample-barcoded 5' primer, a second PCR ran roughly 6 to 11 cycles. In TCRdb, the 5' RACE reads were re-called with MiXCR into one record per CDR3 protein. Here the sample spans 1,500,000 or so distinct CDR3 sequences, approximately 60% being singletons. CDR1 and CDR2 (germline): MGHDK, SYGVNS. The CDR3 has 11 amino acids. V was trimmed by 5 bases and J by 9 bases, leaving 10 bases between them. The origin of this receptor is a man aged 18 to 30 in good health. The chain joins TRBV25-1 to TRBJ1-1; D gene unclear. The sequenced material came from blood. Here the CDR3 DNA reads TGTGCCAGCAGTTGGGGAACAAAAGCTTTCTTT. It is translated as CASSWGTKAFF.